This T cell receptor (beta chain) is from a study of T cells in Graves' hyperthyroidism and ophthalmopathy. Study findings and constraints: Among thyroid clonotypes expanded above 0.001, most also appeared in blood.

Each diagnosis drew on symptoms, thyroxine, TRAb, thyroid ultrasound and orbital computed tomography findings. Amplified TCR beta CDR3 regions derived from RNA transcripts. HTBI primers drove first-round RT-PCR of the TCR CDR3. Each CDR3 protein is one row after TCRdb ran MiXCR on the multiplex PCR reads. Among roughly 500,000 distinct CDR3 sequences listed, just over 45% were seen once. V was pared by 2 bases and J by 3 bases, with 28 bases between. This CDR3 has 20 amino acids. CDR1 is ENHRY and CDR2 is SYGVKD in the germline V gene. Comment on this clonotype: What it binds is unknown.

This clonotype was sampled from an adult woman with Graves' disease, either hyperthyroidism or ophthalmopathy (not recorded which). The J gene is TRBJ1-2, the V gene TRBV10-3, with D possibly being TRBD1 (5 bases). The specimen was peripheral blood or thyroid tissue (not recorded which). The CDR3 loop reads CAISEPEGSRGREVYYGYTF. In DNA form, the CDR3 reads TGTGCCATCAGTGAGCCGGAGGGCTCCCGCGGCAGGGAGGTTTACTATGGCTACACCTTC.